What follows is one TCR beta chain and its context. Its antigen is not known. Nominal health characterized the donors when sampled, though unrecorded immune exposures were likely. The data are from a study of cytomegalovirus exposure and HLA in healthy donors. V lost 4 bases and J lost 8; bases outside the gene matches: 10. CDR1 KGHSH and CDR2 LQKENI come from the germline V gene. The CDR3 is 15 amino acids. The PCR used 60 Vbeta and 13 Jbeta primers. Clones were sequenced by immunoSEQ multiplex PCR, and TCRdb holds only the in-frame ones, with some missing. Of about 140,000 clones detected, around 79% appear once; the ten largest clones hold about 7%. Study-wide results and limits: Later on, analysis showed that most CMV-associated TCR beta chains appeared to be HLA-restricted. Associated with cytomegalovirus, according to the listing, were 150 to 200 TCR beta chains. A later look showed TCR association rates differing by HLA locus, highest for DRB1 and lowest for HLA-C.

The sample was PBMCs. V and J are TRBV18 and TRBJ1-5; 8 nucleotides match TRBD1. The sequence was obtained from a man between 35 and 55 years old in good health and CMV-seropositive. The DNA for the CDR3 is TGTGCCAGCTCACTCTTGACAGGGGCGGAGAAGCCCCAGCATTTT. Translating gives CASSLLTGAEKPQHF.